This T cell receptor beta chain was observed in a study of T-cell reconstitution after alpha-beta-depleted transplantation in children. General study findings and limits: There were reportedly several hundred expanded graft clones from which alpha-beta T cells came about two months after transplant. Newly produced T cells mostly provided counts and TCRbeta diversity after one year, as hyperexpanded clones declined.

In this sample, this clonotype turned up many times. The antigen is unknown. Unique molecular identifiers featured in how the TCRbeta library was prepared. TCRdb re-derived calls from the PCR reads in MiXCR, one entry per CDR3 protein. The data show about 300,000 distinct CDR3 sequences, with roughly 7.8% seen just once and 8.5% to 9.5% held by the top ten. The sequencing here drew on peripheral blood, taken 360 days after TCRalphabeta/CD19-depleted stem cell transplant. This sequence originates from a female patient aged 2-10 years who had a stem cell transplant for Fanconi anemia, so the T cells may come from the graft donor.

CDR3 bases: TGTGCCAGCAGCCCCTCCCCGTTATCTCGGCAGTTCTTC. Its protein product is CASSPSPLSRQFF. The chain combines TRBV14 with TRBJ2-1; D unresolved. In germline, CDR1 is SGHDN, CDR2 FVKESK. This CDR3 comprises 13 residues. Between the trimmed V and J ends, which lost 4 bases and 12 bases, there was a span of 16 bases.